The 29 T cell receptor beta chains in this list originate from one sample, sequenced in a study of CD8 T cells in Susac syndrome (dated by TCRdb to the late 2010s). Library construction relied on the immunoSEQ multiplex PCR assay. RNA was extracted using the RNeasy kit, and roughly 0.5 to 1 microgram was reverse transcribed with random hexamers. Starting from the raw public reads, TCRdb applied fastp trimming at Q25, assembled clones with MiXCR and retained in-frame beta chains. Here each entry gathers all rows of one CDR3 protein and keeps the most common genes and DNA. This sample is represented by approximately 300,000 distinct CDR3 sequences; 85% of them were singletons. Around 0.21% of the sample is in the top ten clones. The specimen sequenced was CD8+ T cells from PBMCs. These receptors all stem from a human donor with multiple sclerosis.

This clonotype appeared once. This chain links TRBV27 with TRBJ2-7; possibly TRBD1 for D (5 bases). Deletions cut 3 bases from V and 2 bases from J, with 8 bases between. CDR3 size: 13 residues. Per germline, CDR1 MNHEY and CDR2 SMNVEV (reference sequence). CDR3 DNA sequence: TGTGCCAGCAGTTTCGCACAGGCCTACGAGCAGTACTTC. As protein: CASSFAQAYEQYF.

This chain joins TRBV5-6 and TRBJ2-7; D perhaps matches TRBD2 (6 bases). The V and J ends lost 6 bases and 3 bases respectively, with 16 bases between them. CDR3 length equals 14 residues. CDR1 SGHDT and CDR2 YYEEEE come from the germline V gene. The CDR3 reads CASIAVGGNYEQYF. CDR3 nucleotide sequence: TGTGCCAGCATCGCCGTCGGAGGGAACTACGAGCAGTACTTC. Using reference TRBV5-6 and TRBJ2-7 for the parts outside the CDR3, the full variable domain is DAGVTQSPTHLIKTRGQQVTLRCSPKSGHDTVSWYQQALGQGPQFIFQYYEEEERQRGNFPDRFSGHQFPNYSSELNVNALLLGDSALYLCASIAVGGNYEQYFGPGTRLTVT.

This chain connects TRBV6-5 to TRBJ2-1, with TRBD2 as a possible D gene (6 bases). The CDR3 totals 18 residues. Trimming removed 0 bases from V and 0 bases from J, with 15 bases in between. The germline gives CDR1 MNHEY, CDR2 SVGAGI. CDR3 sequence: CASSYSVEGTRSYNEQFF. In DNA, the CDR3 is TGTGCCAGCAGTTACTCGGTCGAAGGGACTCGCTCCTACAATGAGCAGTTCTTC.

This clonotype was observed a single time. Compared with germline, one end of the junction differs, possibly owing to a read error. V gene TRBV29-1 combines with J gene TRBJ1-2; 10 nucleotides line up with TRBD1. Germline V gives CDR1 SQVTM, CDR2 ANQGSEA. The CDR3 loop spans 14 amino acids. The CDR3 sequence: CSVKDQDRGEGYTF. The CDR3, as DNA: TGCAGCGTTAAAGATCAGGACAGGGGGGAGGGCTACACCTTC.

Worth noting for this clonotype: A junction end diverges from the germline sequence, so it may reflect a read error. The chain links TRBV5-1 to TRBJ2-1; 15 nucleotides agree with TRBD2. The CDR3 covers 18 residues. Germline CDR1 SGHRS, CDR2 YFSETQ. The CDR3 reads CASSLGLAGGMTYNEQFF. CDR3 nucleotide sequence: TGCGCCAGCAGTTTGGGACTAGCGGGAGGAATGACGTACAATGAGCAGTTCTTC.

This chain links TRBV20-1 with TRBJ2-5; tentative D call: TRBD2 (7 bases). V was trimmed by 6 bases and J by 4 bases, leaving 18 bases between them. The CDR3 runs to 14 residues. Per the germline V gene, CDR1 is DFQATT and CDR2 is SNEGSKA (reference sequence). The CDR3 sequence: CSALGGATAETQYF. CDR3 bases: TGCAGTGCCCTGGGGGGGGCTACTGCAGAGACCCAGTACTTC.

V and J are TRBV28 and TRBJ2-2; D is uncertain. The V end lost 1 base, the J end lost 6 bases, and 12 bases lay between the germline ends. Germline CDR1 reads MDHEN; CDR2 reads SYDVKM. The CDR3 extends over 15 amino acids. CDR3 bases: TGTGCCAGCAGTTTATTCGACTCCCCCCCCGGGGAGCTGTTTTTT. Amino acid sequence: CASSLFDSPPGELFF.

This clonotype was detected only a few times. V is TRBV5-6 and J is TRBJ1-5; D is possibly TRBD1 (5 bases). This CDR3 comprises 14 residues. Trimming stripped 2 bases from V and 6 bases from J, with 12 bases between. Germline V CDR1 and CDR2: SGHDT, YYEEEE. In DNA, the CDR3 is TGTGCCAGCAGCTTCCAGGGCATCGGTCAGCCCCAGCATTTT. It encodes CASSFQGIGQPQHF.

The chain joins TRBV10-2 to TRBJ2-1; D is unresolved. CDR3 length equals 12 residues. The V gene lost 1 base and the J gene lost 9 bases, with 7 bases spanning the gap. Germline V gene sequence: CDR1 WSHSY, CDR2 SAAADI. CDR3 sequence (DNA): TGCGCCAGCAGTGAGTTAGCAGCTGAGCAGTTCTTC. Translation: CASSELAAEQFF.

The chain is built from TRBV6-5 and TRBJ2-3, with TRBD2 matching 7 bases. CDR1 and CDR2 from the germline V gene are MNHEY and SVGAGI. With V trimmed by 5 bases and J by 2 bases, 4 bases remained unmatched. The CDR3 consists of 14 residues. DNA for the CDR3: TGTGCCAGCAGTCCACTAGCGACCACAGATACGCAGTATTTT. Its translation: CASSPLATTDTQYF.

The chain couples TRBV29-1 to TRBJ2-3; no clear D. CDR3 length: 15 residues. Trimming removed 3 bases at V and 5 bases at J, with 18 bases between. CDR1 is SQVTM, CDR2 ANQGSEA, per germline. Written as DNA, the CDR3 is TGCAGCGTTGAGGGCATTCCCCCGACGGAAGATACGCAGTATTTT. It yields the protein CSVEGIPPTEDTQYF.

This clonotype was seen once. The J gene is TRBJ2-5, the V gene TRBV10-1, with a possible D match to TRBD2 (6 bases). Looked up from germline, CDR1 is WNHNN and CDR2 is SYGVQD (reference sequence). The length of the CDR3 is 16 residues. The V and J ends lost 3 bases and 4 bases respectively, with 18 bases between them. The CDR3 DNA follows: TGCGCCAGCAGTGATGATCAAGGGGACTCCCGAGAGACCCAGTACTTC. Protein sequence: CASSDDQGDSRETQYF.

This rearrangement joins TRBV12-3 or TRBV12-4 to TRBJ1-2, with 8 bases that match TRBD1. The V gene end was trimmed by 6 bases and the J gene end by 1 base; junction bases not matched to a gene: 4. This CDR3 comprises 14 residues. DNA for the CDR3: TGTGCCAGCAGGACGGACAGGGTTAACTATGGCTACACCTTC. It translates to CASRTDRVNYGYTF.

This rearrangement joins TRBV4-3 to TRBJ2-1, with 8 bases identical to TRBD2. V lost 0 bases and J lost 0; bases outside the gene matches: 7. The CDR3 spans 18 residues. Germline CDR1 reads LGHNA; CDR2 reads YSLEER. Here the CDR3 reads CASSQDDVAGGSYNEQFF. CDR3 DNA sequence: TGCGCCAGCAGCCAAGATGACGTCGCGGGAGGCTCCTACAATGAGCAGTTCTTC.

CDR3 coding DNA: TGTGCCAGCAGTTTTCCTAGCGTTTACAATGAGCAGTTCTTC. This sequence encodes CASSFPSVYNEQFF. This chain links TRBV12-3 or TRBV12-4 with TRBJ2-1; weak D call: TRBD2 (6 bases). Trimming took off 3 bases at V and 4 bases at J, with 10 bases between the two ends. CDR3 length equals 14 residues.

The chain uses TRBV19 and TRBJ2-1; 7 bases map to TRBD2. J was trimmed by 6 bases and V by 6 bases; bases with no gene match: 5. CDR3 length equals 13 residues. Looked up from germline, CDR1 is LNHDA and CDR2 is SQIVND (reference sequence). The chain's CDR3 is CASRIGTINEQFF. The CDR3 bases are TGTGCCAGTAGGATCGGGACTATCAATGAGCAGTTCTTC. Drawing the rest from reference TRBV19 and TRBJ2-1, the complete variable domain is DGGITQSPKYLFRKEGQNVTLSCEQNLNHDAMYWYRQDPGQGLRLIYYSQIVNDFQKGDIAEGYSVSREKKESFPLTVTSAQKNPTAFYLCASRIGTINEQFFGPGTRLTVL.

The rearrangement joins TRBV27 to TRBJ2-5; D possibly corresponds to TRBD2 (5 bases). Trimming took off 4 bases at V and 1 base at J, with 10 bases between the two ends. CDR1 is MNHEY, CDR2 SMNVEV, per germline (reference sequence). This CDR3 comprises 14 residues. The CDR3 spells CASSSFGSQETQYF. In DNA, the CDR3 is TGTGCCAGCAGTTCCTTTGGGAGCCAAGAGACCCAGTACTTC.

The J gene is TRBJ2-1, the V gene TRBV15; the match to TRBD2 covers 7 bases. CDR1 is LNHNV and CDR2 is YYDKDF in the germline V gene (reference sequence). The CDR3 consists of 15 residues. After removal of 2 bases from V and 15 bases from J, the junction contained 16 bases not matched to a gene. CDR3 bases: TGTGCCACCAGCAGATCCACCCCGGGGTGGGAGGGCTGGTTCTTC. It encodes CATSRSTPGWEGWFF.

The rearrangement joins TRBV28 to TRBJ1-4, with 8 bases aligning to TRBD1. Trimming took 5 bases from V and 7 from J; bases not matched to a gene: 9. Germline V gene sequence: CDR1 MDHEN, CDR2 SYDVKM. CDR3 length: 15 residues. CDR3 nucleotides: TGTGCCAGCAGTCCGCCTGACAGGGGAGGTGAAAAACTGTTTTTT. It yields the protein CASSPPDRGGEKLFF.

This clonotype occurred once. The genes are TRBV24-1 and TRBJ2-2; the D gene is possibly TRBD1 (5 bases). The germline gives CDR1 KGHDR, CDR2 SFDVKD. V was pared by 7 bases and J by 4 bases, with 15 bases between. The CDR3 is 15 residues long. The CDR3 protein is CATRKSGAATGELFF. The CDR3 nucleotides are TGTGCCACCAGAAAGTCTGGGGCGGCCACCGGGGAGCTGTTTTTT.

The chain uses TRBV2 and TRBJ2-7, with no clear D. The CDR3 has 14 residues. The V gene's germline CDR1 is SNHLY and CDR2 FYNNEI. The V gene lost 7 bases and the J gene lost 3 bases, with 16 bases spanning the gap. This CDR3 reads CASKNPGEVYEQYF. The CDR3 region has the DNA TGTGCCAGCAAAAACCCGGGCGAAGTCTACGAGCAGTACTTC.

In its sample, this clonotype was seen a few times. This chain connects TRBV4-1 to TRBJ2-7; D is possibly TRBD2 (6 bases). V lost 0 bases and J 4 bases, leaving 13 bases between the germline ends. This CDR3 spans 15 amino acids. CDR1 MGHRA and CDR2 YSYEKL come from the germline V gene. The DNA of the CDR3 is TGCGCCAGCAGCCAAGAGTCTAGCGTGTGGTACGAGCAGTACTTC. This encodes CASSQESSVWYEQYF.

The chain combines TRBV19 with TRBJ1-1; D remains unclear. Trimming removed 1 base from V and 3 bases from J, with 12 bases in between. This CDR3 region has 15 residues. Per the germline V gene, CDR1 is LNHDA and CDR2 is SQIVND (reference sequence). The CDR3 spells CASSIGGLGYTEAFF. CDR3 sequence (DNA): TGTGCCAGTAGTATAGGAGGCTTGGGGTACACTGAAGCTTTCTTT.

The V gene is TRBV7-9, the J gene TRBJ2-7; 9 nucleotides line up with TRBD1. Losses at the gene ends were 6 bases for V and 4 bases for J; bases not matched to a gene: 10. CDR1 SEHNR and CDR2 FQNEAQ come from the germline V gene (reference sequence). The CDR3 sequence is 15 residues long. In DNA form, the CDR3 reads TGTGCCAGCAGTTATCCGGGACAGGGTATATACGAGCAGTACTTC. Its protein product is CASSYPGQGIYEQYF.

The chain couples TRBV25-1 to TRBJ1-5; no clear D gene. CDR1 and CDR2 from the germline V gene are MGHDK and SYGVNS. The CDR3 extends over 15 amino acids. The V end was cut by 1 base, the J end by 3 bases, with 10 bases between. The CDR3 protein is CASSESGFPNQPQHF. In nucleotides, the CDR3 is TGTGCCAGCAGTGAATCGGGTTTCCCCAATCAGCCCCAGCATTTT. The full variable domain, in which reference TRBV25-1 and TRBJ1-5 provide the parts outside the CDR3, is EADIYQTPRYLVIGTGKKITLECSQTMGHDKMYWYQQDPGMELHLIHYSYGVNSTEKGDLSSESTVSRIRTEHFPLTLESARPSHTSQYLCASSESGFPNQPQHFGDGTRLSIL.

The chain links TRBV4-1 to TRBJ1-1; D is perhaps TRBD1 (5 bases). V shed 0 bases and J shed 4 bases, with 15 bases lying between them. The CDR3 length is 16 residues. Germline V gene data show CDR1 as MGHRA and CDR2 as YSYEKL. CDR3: CASSQDVGARGTEAFF. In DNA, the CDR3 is TGCGCCAGCAGCCAAGATGTAGGGGCACGGGGCACTGAAGCTTTCTTT.

The CDR3 here is CASSISTTGGSGNTIYF. CDR3 in DNA: TGTGCCAGCAGCATATCAACCACAGGGGGCTCTGGAAACACCATATATTTT. This chain connects TRBV9 to TRBJ1-3, with 8 bases identical to TRBD1. The CDR3 spans 17 residues. Per germline, CDR1 SGDLS and CDR2 YYNGEE. Trimming at V came to 4 bases and at J to 0 bases, leaving 9 bases not matched to a gene.

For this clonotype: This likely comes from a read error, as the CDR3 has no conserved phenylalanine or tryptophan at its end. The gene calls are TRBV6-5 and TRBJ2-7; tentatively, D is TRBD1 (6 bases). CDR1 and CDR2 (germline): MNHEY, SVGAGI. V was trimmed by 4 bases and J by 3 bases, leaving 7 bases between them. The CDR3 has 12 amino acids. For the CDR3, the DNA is TGTGCCAGCAGTTCCAGGGGCTACGAGCAGTACCTC. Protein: CASSSRGYEQYL.

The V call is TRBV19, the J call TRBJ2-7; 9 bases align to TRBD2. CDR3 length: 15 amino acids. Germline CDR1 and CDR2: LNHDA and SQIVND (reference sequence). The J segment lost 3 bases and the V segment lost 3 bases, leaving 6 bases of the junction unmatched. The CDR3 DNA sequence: TGTGCCAGTAGTATGGGGGTTAGCGGGAGCTACGAGCAGTACTTC. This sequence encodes CASSMGVSGSYEQYF.